This T cell receptor (beta chain) appears in the sequencing data of a study of blood T cell repertoires in COVID-19. After removal of 4 bases from V and 3 bases from J, the junction contained 4 bases not matched to a gene. CDR1 is SGHRS, CDR2 YFSETQ, per germline. This CDR3 spans 14 amino acids. Sequenced by immunoSEQ multiplex PCR; TCRdb stores in-frame clones only, minus some. The sample shows 150,000 to 200,000 clones, more than 80% of them seen only once. Seattle-derived patients entered the study during active infection and were followed longitudinally. The sample was peripheral blood. This receptor was identified in a woman aged 60-70 years with COVID-19, enrolled during active disease. This sequence joins TRBV5-1 and TRBJ1-5, with 7 bases identical to TRBD1. The CDR3 loop reads CASSRDSVNQPQHF. DNA of the CDR3: TGCGCCAGCAGCAGGGACAGTGTCAATCAGCCCCAGCATTTT. Full variable domain (rest looked up from reference TRBV5-1 and TRBJ1-5): KAGVTQTPRYLIKTRGQQVTLSCSPISGHRSVSWYQQTPGQGLQFLFEYFSETQRNKGNFPGRFSGRQFSNSRSEMNVSTLELGDSALYLCASSRDSVNQPQHFGDGTRLSIL.